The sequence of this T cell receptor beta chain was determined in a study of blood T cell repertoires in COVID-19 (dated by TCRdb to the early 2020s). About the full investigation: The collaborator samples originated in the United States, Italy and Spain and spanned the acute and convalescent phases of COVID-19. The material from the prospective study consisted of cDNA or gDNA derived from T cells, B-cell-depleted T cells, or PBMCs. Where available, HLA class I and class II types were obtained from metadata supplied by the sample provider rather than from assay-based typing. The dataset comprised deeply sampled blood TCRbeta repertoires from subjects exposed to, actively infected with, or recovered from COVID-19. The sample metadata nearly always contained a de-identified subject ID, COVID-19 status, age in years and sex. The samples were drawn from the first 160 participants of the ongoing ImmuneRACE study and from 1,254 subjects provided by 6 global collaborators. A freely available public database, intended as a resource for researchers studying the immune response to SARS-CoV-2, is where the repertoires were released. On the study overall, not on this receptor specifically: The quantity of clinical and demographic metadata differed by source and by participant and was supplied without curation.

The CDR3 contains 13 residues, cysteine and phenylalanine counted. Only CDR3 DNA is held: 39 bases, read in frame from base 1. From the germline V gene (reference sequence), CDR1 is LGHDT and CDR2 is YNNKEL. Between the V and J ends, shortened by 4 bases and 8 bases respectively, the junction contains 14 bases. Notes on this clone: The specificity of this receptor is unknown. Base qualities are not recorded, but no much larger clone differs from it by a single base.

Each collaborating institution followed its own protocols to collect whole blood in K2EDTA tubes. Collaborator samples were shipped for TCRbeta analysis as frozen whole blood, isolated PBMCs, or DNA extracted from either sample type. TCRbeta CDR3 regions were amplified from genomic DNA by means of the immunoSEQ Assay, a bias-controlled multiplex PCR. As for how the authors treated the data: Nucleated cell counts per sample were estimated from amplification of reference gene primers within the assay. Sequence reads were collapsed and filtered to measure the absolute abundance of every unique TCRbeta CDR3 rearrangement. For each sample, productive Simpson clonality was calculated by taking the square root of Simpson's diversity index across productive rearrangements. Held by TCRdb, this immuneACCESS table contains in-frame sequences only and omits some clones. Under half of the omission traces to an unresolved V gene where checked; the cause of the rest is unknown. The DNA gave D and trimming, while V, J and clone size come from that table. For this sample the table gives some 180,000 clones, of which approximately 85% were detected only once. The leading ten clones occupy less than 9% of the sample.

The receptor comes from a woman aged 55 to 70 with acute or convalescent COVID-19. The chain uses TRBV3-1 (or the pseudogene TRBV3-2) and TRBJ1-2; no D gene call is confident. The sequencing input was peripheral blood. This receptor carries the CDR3 CASSPRLSGGYTF. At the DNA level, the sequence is TGTGCCAGCAGCCCTCGACTATCTGGCGGCTACACCTTC.